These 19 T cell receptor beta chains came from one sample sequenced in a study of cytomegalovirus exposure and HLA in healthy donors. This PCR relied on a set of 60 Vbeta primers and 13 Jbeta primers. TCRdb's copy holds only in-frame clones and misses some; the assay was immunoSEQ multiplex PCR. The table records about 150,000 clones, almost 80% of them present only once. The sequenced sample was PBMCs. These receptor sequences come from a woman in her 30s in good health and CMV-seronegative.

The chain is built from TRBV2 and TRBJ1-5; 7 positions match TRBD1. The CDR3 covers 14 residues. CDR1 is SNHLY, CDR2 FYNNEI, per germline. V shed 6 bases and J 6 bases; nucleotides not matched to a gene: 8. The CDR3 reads CASSDKTGLQPQHF. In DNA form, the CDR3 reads TGTGCCAGCAGCGACAAGACAGGGCTTCAGCCCCAGCATTTT.

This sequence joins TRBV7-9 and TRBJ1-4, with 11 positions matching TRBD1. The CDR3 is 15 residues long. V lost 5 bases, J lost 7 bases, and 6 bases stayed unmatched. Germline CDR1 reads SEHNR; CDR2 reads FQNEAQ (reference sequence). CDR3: CASSPGDRGSEKLFF. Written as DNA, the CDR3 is TGTGCCAGCAGCCCGGGGGACAGGGGGAGTGAAAAACTGTTTTTT.

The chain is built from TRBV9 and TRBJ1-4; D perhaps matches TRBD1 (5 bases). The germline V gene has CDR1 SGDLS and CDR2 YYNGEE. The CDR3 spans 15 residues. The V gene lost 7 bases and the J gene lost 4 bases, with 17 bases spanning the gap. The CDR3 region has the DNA TGTGCCAGCTCCCCTGCGGGACGGAGTAATGAAAAACTGTTTTTT. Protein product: CASSPAGRSNEKLFF.

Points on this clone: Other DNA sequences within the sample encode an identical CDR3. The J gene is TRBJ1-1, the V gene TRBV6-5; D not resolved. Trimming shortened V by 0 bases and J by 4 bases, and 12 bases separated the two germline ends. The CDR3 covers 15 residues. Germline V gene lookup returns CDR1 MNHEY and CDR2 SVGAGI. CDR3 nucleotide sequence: TGTGCCAGCAGTTACTCCGACCGCGGGAGCACTGAAGCTTTCTTT. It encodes CASSYSDRGSTEAFF.

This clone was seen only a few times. The CDR3 DNA reads TGTGCCTGGGAACAGGGAAATGAGCAGTTCTTC. It yields the protein CAWEQGNEQFF. This chain uses TRBV30 with TRBJ2-1, with D perhaps matching TRBD1 (6 bases). V was pared by 5 bases and J by 7 bases, with 9 bases between. Germline V lookup: CDR1 GTSNPN, CDR2 SVGIG (reference sequence). This CDR3 has 11 amino acids.

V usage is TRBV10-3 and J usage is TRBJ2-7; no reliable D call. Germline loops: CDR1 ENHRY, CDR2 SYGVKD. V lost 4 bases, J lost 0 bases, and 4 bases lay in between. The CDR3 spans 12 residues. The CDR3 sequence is CAISGGSYEQYF. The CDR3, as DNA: TGTGCCATCAGTGGAGGCTCCTACGAGCAGTACTTC.

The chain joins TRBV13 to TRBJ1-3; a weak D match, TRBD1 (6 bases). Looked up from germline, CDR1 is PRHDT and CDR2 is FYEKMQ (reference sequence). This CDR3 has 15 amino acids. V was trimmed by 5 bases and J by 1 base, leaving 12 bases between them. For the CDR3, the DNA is TGTGCCAGCAGCCCACCCGGGACATCTGGAAACACCATATATTTT. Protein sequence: CASSPPGTSGNTIYF. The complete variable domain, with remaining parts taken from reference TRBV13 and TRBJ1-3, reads AAGVIQSPRHLIKEKRETATLKCYPIPRHDTVYWYQQGPGQDPQFLISFYEKMQSDKGSIPDRFSAQQFSDYHSELNMSSLELGDSALYFCASSPPGTSGNTIYFGEGSWLTVV.

The CDR3 reads CASRTSATDTQYF. DNA for the CDR3: TGCGCCAGCAGGACTAGCGCCACAGATACGCAGTATTTT. The chain joins TRBV10-2 to TRBJ2-3, with TRBD2 matching over 8 bases. Germline V gene data show CDR1 as WSHSY and CDR2 as SAAADI. V gave up 6 bases and J gave up 2 bases; unmatched junction bases: 1. This CDR3 has 13 amino acids.

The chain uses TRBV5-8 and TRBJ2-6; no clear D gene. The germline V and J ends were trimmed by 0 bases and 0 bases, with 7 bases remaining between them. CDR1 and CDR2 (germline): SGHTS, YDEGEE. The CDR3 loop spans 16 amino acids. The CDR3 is CASSLVQPSGANVLTF. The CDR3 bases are TGTGCCAGCAGCTTGGTACAGCCCTCTGGGGCCAACGTCCTGACTTTC.

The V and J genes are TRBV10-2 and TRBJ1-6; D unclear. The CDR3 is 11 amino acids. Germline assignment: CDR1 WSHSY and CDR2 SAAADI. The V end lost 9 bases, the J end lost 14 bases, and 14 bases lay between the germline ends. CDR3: CASVGGEALHF. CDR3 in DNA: TGCGCCAGTGTTGGCGGTGAGGCCCTCCACTTT.

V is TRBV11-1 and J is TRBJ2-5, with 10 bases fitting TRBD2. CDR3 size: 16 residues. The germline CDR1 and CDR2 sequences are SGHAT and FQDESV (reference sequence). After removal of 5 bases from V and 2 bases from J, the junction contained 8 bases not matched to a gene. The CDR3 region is CASSPPGLAYQETQYF. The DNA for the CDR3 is TGTGCCAGCAGCCCGCCGGGACTAGCGTATCAAGAGACCCAGTACTTC. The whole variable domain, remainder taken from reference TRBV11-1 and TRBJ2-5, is EAEVAQSPRYKITEKSQAVAFWCDPISGHATLYWYRQILGQGPELLVQFQDESVVDDSQLPKDRFSAERLKGVDSTLKIQPAELGDSAMYLCASSPPGLAYQETQYFGPGTRLLVL.

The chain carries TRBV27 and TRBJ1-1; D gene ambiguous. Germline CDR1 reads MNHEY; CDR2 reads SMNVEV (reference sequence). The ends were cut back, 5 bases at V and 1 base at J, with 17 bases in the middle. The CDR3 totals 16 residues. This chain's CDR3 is CASSLKTGAPNTEAFF. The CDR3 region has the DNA TGTGCCAGCAGTCTCAAGACGGGAGCACCGAACACTGAAGCTTTCTTT.

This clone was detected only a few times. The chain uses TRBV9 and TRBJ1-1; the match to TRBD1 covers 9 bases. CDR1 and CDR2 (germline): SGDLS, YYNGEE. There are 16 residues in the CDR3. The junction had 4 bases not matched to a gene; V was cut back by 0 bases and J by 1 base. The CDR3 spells CASSVGGQGRNTEAFF. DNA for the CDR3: TGTGCCAGCAGCGTAGGGGGACAGGGTCGGAACACTGAAGCTTTCTTT.

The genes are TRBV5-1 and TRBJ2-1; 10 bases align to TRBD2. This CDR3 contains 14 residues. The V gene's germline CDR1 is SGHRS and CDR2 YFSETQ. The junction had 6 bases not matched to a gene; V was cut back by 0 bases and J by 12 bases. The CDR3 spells CASSLVLAGVGQFF. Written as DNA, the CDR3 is TGCGCCAGCAGCTTGGTTCTAGCGGGGGTCGGGCAGTTCTTC.

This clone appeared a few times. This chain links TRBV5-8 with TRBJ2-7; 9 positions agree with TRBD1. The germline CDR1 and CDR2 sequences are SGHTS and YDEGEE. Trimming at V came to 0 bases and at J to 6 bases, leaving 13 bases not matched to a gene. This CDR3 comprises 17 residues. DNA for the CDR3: TGTGCCAGCAGCTTGGACGGGACAGGGAGTCTGGAGGGCGAGCAGTACTTC. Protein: CASSLDGTGSLEGEQYF.

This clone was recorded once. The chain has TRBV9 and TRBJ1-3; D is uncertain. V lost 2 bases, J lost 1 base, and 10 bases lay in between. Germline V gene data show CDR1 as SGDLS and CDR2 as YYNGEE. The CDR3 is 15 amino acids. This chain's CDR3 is CASSVRGGSGNTIYF. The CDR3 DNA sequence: TGTGCCAGCAGCGTCAGAGGAGGTTCTGGAAACACCATATATTTT.

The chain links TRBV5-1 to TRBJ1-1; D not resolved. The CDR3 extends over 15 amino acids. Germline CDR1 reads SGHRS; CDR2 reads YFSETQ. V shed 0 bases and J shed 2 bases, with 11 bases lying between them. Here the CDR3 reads CASSLGVGVNTEAFF. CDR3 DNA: TGCGCCAGCAGCTTGGGGGTGGGAGTAAACACTGAAGCTTTCTTT.

The CDR3 DNA follows: TGTGCCAGCAGCCAACAGAACACTGAAGCTTTCTTT. Its translation is CASSQQNTEAFF. The chain couples TRBV11-2 to TRBJ1-1; D gene unclear. This CDR3 comprises 12 residues. The germline gives CDR1 SGHAT, CDR2 FQNNGV. Trimming pared 5 bases from V and 1 base from J, leaving 5 bases between.

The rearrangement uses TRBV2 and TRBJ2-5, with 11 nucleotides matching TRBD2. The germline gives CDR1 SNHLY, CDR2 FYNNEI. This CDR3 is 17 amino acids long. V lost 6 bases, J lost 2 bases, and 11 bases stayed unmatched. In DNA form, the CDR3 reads TGTGCCAGCAGCCAACCGGCTAGCGGGGGGACACAAGAGACCCAGTACTTC. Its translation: CASSQPASGGTQETQYF.